What follows are 8 T cell receptor beta chains derived from one specimen sequenced in a study of graft-versus-host responses after intestinal transplantation. Using immunoSEQ multiplex PCR, the repertoire was profiled, and TCRdb retains in-frame clones only, with some absent. The profile shows roughly 92,000 clones, about nine tenths of them singletons. No antigen has been identified for these receptors. The sequences come from unstimulated CD4+ T cells sorted from spleen or lymph node cells, collected before transplant. The receptors were gathered from a human donor who was the organ donor for an intestinal transplant.

This rearrangement joins TRBV28 to TRBJ2-6, with D hard to call. This CDR3 comprises 15 residues. Germline CDR1 MDHEN, CDR2 SYDVKM. The ends were cut back, 6 bases at V and 2 bases at J, with 11 bases in the middle. DNA of the CDR3: TGTGCCAGCAGCCCCCCACCGGCTGGGGCCAACGTCCTGACTTTC. It is translated as CASSPPPAGANVLTF.

Only one count was recorded for this clone. This chain joins TRBV28 and TRBJ1-4; D might be TRBD1 (5 bases). Per germline, CDR1 MDHEN and CDR2 SYDVKM. The CDR3 spans 15 residues. The V end lost 6 bases, the J end lost 1 base, and 12 bases lay between the germline ends. The CDR3 here is CASSQGGETNEKLFF. CDR3 DNA sequence: TGTGCCAGCAGCCAGGGAGGGGAAACTAATGAAAAACTGTTTTTT. Based on the CDR3 plus reference TRBV28 and TRBJ1-4, the full variable domain is DVKVTQSSRYLVKRTGEKVFLECVQDMDHENMFWYRQDPGLGLRLIYFSYDVKMKEKGDIPEGYSVSREKKERFSLILESASTNQTSMYLCASSQGGETNEKLFFGSGTQLSVL.

Notes on this clone: The junction departs from the called germline gene at one end, perhaps through a read error. This chain's CDR3 is CASSFRDRTYYEQYF. CDR3 nucleotides: TGTGCTAGTAGTTTCCGGGACAGGACCTACTACGAGCAGTACTTC. This chain joins TRBV12-5 and TRBJ2-7, with 8 positions matching TRBD1. The CDR3 has 15 amino acids. CDR1 and CDR2 (germline): LGHNT, FRNRAP.

V usage is TRBV6-5 and J usage is TRBJ1-5; TRBD1 might be the D (5 bases). Between the trimmed V and J ends, which lost 0 bases and 2 bases, there was a span of 8 bases. The germline CDR1 and CDR2 sequences are MNHEY and SVGAGI. This CDR3 region has 15 residues. The CDR3 DNA is TGTGCCAGCAGTTACTCCGGCAGGGGCAATCAGCCCCAGCATTTT. It translates to CASSYSGRGNQPQHF.

The gene calls are TRBV5-8 and TRBJ1-1; D remains unclear. The CDR3 spans 13 residues. Germline lookup yields CDR1 SGHTS and CDR2 YDEGEE. V was shortened by 7 bases and J by 4 bases, with 14 bases between the two germline ends. CDR3 in DNA: TGTGCCAGCGGGCTTTGGTCCCCCACTGAAGCTTTCTTT. Its translation is CASGLWSPTEAFF.

V usage is TRBV27 and J usage is TRBJ2-1; 8 bases are a match to TRBD2. The germline CDR1 and CDR2 sequences are MNHEY and SMNVEV (reference sequence). Unmatched junction bases numbered 6, after V lost 4 bases and J lost 10 bases. The CDR3 spans 13 residues. This CDR3 is CASSSRLAQEQFF. The CDR3 DNA follows: TGTGCCAGCAGTTCCCGACTAGCGCAAGAGCAGTTCTTC.

This clone was counted only a few times. V and J are TRBV20-1 and TRBJ2-7, with TRBD2 as a possible D gene (5 bases). The germline CDR1 and CDR2 sequences are DFQATT and SNEGSKA (reference sequence). V dropped 5 bases and J dropped 5 bases, with 10 bases sitting between them. The CDR3 extends over 11 amino acids. CDR3: CSAGLGHEQYF. DNA of the CDR3: TGCAGTGCTGGACTCGGCCACGAGCAGTACTTC.

In this sample, this clone turned up once. This sequence joins TRBV27 and TRBJ2-7; unclear D gene. This CDR3 region has 15 residues. Trimming removed 1 base from V and 2 bases from J, with 12 bases in between. CDR1 is MNHEY and CDR2 is SMNVEV in the germline V gene (reference sequence). CDR3 bases: TGTGCCAGCAGTTTATTCGGCCAGCGACCCTACGAGCAGTACTTC. Protein product: CASSLFGQRPYEQYF.